This T cell receptor (beta chain) appears in the sequencing data of a study of OX40 agonist ivuxolimab in advanced cancers. Study information: Cohort: more than 75% men, mean age approximately 60, aged roughly 23 to 79. Participants could have had prior anti-PD-1, anti-PD-L1 or anti-CTLA-4 therapy, and approximately 40% had some.

The V segment lost 8 bases and the J segment 4 bases; nucleotides outside the gene matches: 7. Germline-derived CDR1 and CDR2 are SEHNR and FQNEAQ (reference sequence). This CDR3 is 14 amino acids long. Sequenced by immunoSEQ multiplex PCR; TCRdb stores in-frame clones only, minus some. Of some 77,000 clones detected, 86% appear once; the ten largest clones hold approximately 1%. Patients were ineligible given autoimmune disease history or systemic immunosuppression. Samples of blood were obtained at baseline, on cycle 4 day 1, and on cycle 7 day 1. Source: CD4+ or CD8+ T cells sorted from blood, taken in a trial of the OX40 agonist ivuxolimab. This TCR derives from an adult with an advanced solid tumor such as melanoma, head and neck, liver or kidney cancer. The J gene is TRBJ2-5, the V gene TRBV7-9; 10 bases are a match to TRBD1. The CDR3 coding sequence is TGTGCCAGCTTAGCGCGGGACAGGGGAGAGACCCAGTACTTC. Encoded protein: CASLARDRGETQYF.